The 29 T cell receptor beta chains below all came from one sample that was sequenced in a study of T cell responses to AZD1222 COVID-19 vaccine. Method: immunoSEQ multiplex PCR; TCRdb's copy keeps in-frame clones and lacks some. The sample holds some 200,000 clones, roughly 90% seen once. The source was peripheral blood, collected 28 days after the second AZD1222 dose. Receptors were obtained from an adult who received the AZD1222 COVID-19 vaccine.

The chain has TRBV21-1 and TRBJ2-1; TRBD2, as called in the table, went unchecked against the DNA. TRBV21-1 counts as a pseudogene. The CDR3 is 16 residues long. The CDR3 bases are TGTGCCAGCAGCTCAAGACCGACTAGCGGGGGAAATGAGCAGTTCTTC. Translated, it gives CASSSRPTSGGNEQFF.

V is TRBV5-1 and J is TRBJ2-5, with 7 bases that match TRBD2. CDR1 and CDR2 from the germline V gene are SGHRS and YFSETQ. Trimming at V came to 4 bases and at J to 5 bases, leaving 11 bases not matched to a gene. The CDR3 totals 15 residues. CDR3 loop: CASSPLRGGKETQYF. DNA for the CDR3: TGCGCCAGCAGCCCCCTTCGGGGAGGGAAGGAGACCCAGTACTTC.

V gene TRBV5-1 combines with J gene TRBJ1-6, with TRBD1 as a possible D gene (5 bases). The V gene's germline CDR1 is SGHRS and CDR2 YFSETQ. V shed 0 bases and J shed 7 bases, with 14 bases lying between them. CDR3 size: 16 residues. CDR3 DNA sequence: TGCGCCAGCAGCTTGGGGAGGCCTGACAGAAATTCACCCCTCCACTTT. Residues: CASSLGRPDRNSPLHF.

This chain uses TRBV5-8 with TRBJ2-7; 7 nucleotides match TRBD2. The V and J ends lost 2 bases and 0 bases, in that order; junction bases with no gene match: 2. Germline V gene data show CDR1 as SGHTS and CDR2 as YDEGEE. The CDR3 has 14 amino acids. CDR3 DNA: TGTGCCAGCAGCTTTGGCGGGAGCTCCTACGAGCAGTACTTC. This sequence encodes CASSFGGSSYEQYF.

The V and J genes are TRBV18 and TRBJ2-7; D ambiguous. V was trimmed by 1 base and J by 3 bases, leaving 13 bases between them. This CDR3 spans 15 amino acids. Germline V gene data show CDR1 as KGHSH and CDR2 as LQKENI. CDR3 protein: CASSPQRPKNYEQYF. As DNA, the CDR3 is TGTGCCAGCTCACCACAGCGACCCAAGAACTACGAGCAGTACTTC. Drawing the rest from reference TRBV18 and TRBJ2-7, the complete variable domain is NAGVMQNPRHLVRRRGQEARLRCSPMKGHSHVYWYRQLPEEGLKFMVYLQKENIIDESGMPKERFSAEFPKEGPSILRIQQVVRGDSAAYFCASSPQRPKNYEQYFGPGTRLTVT.

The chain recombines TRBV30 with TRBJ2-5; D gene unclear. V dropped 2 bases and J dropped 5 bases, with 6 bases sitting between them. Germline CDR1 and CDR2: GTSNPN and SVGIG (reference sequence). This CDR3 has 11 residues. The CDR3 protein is CAWSIRETQYF. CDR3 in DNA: TGTGCCTGGAGTATACGGGAGACCCAGTACTTC.

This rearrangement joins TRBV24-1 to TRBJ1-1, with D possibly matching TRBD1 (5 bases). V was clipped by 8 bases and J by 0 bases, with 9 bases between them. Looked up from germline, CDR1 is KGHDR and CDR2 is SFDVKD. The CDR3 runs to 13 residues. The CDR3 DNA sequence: TGTGCCACCACAGACAGTTTGAACACTGAAGCTTTCTTT. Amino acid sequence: CATTDSLNTEAFF.

The CDR3 sequence: CASSPGQGYNSPLHF. DNA of the CDR3: TGTGCCAGCTCACCGGGACAGGGGTATAATTCACCCCTCCACTTT. The chain joins TRBV18 to TRBJ1-6; TRBD1 agrees at 10 bases. Trimming removed 3 bases from V and 4 bases from J; junction bases left unmatched: 0. Germline V gene lookup returns CDR1 KGHSH and CDR2 LQKENI. The CDR3 has 15 amino acids. The entire variable domain, with the rest obtained from reference TRBV18 and TRBJ1-6, is as follows: NAGVMQNPRHLVRRRGQEARLRCSPMKGHSHVYWYRQLPEEGLKFMVYLQKENIIDESGMPKERFSAEFPKEGPSILRIQQVVRGDSAAYFCASSPGQGYNSPLHFGNGTRLTVT.

Here the CDR3 reads CASSMGNTIYF. CDR3 bases: TGTGCCAGTAGTATGGGGAACACCATATATTTT. The chain has TRBV19 and TRBJ1-3; no definite D call. Deletions cut 3 bases from V and 7 bases from J, with 4 bases between. Germline assignment: CDR1 LNHDA and CDR2 SQIVND (reference sequence). There are 11 residues in the CDR3.

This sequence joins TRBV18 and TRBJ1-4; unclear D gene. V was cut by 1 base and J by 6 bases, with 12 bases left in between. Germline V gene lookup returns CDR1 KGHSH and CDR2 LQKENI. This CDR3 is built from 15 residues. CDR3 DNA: TGTGCCAGCTCACCACGGCTCACAAAAGATGAAAAACTGTTTTTT. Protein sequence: CASSPRLTKDEKLFF.

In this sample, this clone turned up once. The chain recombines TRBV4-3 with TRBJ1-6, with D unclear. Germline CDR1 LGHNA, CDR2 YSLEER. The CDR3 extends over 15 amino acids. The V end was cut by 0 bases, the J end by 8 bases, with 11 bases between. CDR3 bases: TGCGCCAGCAGCCAAGATCTGGCCGGGTATTCACCCCTCCACTTT. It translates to CASSQDLAGYSPLHF.

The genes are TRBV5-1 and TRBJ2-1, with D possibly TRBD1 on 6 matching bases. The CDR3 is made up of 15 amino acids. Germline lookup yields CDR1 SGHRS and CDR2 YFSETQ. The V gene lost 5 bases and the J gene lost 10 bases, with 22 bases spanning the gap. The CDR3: CASSLWGRGPQEQFF. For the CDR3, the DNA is TGCGCCAGCAGTCTGTGGGGCAGGGGACCTCAGGAGCAGTTCTTC.

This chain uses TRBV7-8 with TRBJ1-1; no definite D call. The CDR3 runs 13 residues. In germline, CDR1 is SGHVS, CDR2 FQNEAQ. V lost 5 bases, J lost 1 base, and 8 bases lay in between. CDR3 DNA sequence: TGTGCCAGCAGCGCCTCCACGAACACTGAAGCTTTCTTT. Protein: CASSASTNTEAFF.

The CDR3 sequence is CASSSGGSGEKLFF. The CDR3, as DNA: TGCGCCAGCAGTTCAGGGGGGTCGGGAGAAAAACTGTTTTTT. The rearrangement uses TRBV10-2 and TRBJ1-4, with 7 bases identical to TRBD1. This CDR3 contains 14 residues. The junction had 8 bases not matched to a gene; V was cut back by 5 bases and J by 8 bases. Per germline, CDR1 WSHSY and CDR2 SAAADI.

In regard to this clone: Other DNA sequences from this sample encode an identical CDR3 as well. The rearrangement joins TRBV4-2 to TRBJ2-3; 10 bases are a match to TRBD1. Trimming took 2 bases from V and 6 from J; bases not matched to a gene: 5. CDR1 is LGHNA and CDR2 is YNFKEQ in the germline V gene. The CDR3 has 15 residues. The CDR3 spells CASSQSGQGGDTQYF. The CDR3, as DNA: TGTGCCAGCAGCCAAAGTGGACAGGGGGGCGATACGCAGTATTTT.

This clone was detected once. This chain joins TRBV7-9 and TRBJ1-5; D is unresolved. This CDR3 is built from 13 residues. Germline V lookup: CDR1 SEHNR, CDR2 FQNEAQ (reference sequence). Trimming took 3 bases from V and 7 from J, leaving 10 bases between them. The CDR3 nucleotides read TGTGCCAGCAGCTTGGGGATGGGACAGCCCCAGCATTTT. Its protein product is CASSLGMGQPQHF.

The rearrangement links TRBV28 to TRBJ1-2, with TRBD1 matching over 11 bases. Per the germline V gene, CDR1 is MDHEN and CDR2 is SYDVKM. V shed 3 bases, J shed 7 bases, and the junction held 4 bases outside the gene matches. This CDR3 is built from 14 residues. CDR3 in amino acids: CASSFPGQGGGYTF. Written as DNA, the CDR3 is TGTGCCAGCAGTTTCCCGGGACAGGGGGGTGGCTACACCTTC.

CDR3 residues: CASSLAQGAGLYNEQFF. CDR3 sequence (DNA): TGTGCCAGCAGCTTAGCCCAGGGGGCGGGACTCTACAATGAGCAGTTCTTC. The chain links TRBV7-8 to TRBJ2-1, with 8 bases that match TRBD1. The V gene end was trimmed by 0 bases and the J gene end by 3 bases; junction bases not matched to a gene: 7. This CDR3 contains 17 residues. The germline CDR1 and CDR2 sequences are SGHVS and FQNEAQ.

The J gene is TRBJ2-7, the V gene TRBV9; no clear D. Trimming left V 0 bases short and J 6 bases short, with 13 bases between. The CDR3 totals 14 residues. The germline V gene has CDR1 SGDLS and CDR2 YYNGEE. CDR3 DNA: TGTGCCAGCAGCGTAGGATCGAGTTCTTTCGAGCAGTACTTC. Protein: CASSVGSSSFEQYF.

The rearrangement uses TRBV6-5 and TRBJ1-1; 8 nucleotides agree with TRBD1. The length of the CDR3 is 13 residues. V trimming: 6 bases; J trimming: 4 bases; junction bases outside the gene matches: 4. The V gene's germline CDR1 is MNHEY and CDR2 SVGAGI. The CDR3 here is CASRTGVSTEAFF. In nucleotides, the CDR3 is TGTGCCAGCAGGACAGGGGTGAGCACTGAAGCTTTCTTT.

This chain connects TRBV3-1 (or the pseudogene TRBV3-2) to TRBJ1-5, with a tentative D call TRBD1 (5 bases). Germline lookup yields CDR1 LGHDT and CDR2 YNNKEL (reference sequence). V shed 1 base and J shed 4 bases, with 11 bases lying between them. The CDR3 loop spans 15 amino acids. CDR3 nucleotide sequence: TGTGCCAGCAGCCAAGGGACACGAACGAATCAGCCCCAGCATTTT. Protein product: CASSQGTRTNQPQHF.

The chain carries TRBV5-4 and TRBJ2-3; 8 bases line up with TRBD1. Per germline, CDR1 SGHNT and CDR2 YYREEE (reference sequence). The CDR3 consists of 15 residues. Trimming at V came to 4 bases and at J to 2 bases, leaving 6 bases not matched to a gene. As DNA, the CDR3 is TGTGCCAGCAGCGTGACAGGGGCGTCCACAGATACGCAGTATTTT. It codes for CASSVTGASTDTQYF.

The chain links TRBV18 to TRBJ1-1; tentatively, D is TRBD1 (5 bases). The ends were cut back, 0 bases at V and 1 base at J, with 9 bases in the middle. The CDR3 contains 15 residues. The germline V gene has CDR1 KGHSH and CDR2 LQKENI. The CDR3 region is CASSPPGRANTEAFF. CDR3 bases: TGTGCCAGCTCACCACCGGGACGGGCGAACACTGAAGCTTTCTTT. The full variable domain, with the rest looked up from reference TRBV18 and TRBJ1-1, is NAGVMQNPRHLVRRRGQEARLRCSPMKGHSHVYWYRQLPEEGLKFMVYLQKENIIDESGMPKERFSAEFPKEGPSILRIQQVVRGDSAAYFCASSPPGRANTEAFFGQGTRLTVV.

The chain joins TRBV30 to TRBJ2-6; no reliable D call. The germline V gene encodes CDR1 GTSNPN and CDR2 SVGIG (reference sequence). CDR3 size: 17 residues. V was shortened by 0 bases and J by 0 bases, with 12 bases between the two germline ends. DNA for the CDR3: TGTGCCTGGAGTGTTCCCGATCGGAACTCTGGGGCCAACGTCCTGACTTTC. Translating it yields CAWSVPDRNSGANVLTF.

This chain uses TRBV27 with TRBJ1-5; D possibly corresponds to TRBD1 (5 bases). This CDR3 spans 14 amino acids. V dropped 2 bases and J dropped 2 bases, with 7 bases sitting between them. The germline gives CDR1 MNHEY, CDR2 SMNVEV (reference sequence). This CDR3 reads CASSLRGGNQPQHF. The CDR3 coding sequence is TGTGCCAGCAGTTTACGGGGGGGCAATCAGCCCCAGCATTTT.

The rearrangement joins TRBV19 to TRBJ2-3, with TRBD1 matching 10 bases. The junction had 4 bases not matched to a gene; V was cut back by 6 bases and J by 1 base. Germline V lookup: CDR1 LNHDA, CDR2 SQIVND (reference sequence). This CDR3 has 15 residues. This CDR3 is CASRSGTGGTDTQYF. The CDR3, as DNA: TGTGCCAGTAGATCCGGGACAGGGGGCACAGATACGCAGTATTTT.

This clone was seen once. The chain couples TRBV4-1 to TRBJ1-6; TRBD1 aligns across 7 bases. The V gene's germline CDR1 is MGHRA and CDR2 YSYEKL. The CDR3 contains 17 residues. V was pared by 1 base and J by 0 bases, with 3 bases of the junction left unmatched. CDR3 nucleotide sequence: TGCGCCAGCAGCCAAGTTGGGGACAGCTCCTATAATTCACCCCTCCACTTT. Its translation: CASSQVGDSSYNSPLHF.

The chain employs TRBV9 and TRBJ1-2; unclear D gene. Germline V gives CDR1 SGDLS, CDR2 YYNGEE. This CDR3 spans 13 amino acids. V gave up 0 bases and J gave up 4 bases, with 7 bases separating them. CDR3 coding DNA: TGTGCCAGCAGCGTAGTAGCGGGCTATGGCTACACCTTC. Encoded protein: CASSVVAGYGYTF.

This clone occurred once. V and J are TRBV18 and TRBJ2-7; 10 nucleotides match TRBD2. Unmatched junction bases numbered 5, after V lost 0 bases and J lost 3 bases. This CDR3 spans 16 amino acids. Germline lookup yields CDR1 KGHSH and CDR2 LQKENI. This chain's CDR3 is CASSPPNGLAVYEQYF. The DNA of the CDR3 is TGTGCCAGCTCACCACCGAACGGACTAGCGGTCTACGAGCAGTACTTC.